One sample yielded the 7 T cell receptor beta chains listed below, sequenced in a study of vaccination effects on CD4 cells after COVID-19. Viral peptide pool expansion of antigen-specific CD4+ T cells preceded sequencing in the ViraFEST assay. Subsequent to 10 days of culture, CD4+ T cells were isolated. From March to December 2020, the person had a SARS-CoV-2 infection that was confirmed by PCR. The vaccine given was either BNT162b2 or mRNA-1273, in two doses. Assay: immunoSEQ multiplex PCR; the TCRdb copy retains only in-frame clones and omits some. The sample contains 15,000 or so clones, 76% of which appear only once. Which antigens these TCRs recognize remains unknown. This sample comprised CD4+ T cells from PBMCs cultured with SARS-CoV-2 spike peptides, obtained after COVID-19 vaccination. These receptors were obtained from a human donor who had a prior SARS-CoV-2 infection.

This rearrangement joins TRBV10-3 to TRBJ2-1; 7 nucleotides align to TRBD2. With V trimmed by 4 bases and J by 3 bases, 6 bases remained unmatched. There are 15 residues in the CDR3. Germline-derived CDR1 and CDR2 are ENHRY and SYGVKD. The CDR3 is CAISVWRGSYNEQFF. The CDR3 DNA follows: TGTGCCATCAGTGTATGGCGCGGGAGCTACAATGAGCAGTTCTTC.

The chain combines TRBV9 with TRBJ1-4; tentative D call: TRBD1 (6 bases). CDR3 length equals 15 residues. The V end was cut by 4 bases, the J end by 8 bases, with 18 bases between. CDR1 and CDR2 (germline): SGDLS, YYNGEE. For the CDR3, the DNA is TGTGCCAGCAGCCCTCCGTCAGGGGCGCGCGAAAAACTGTTTTTT. Amino acids: CASSPPSGAREKLFF.

The chain links TRBV4-1 to TRBJ1-5; perhaps TRBD1 as D (5 bases). V dropped 0 bases and J dropped 5 bases, with 20 bases sitting between them. The CDR3 is 18 amino acids. Germline V gives CDR1 MGHRA, CDR2 YSYEKL. CDR3 in DNA: TGCGCCAGCAGCCAAGATATCCAGGACTGGGGACCCTATCAGCCCCAGCATTTT. Translation: CASSQDIQDWGPYQPQHF.

The V gene is TRBV7-3, the J gene TRBJ2-3; 9 nucleotides agree with TRBD2. There are 17 residues in the CDR3. Germline CDR1 and CDR2: SGHTA and FQGTGA. Trimming took 5 bases from V and 2 from J; bases not matched to a gene: 11. CDR3 DNA sequence: TGTGCCAGCAGCCCGGGGGCGACTAGCGGTAACACAGATACGCAGTATTTT. This sequence encodes CASSPGATSGNTDTQYF.

The V gene is TRBV11-2, the J gene TRBJ2-7, with TRBD2 identical over 7 bases. The CDR3 consists of 15 residues. Germline values: CDR1 SGHAT, CDR2 FQNNGV. With V trimmed by 5 bases and J by 4 bases, 11 bases remained unmatched. In DNA form, the CDR3 reads TGTGCCAGCAGCCCATTCCGGGGGAGGGGATACGAGCAGTACTTC. Protein product: CASSPFRGRGYEQYF.

The chain links TRBV5-6 to TRBJ2-6; a possible D gene is TRBD1 (5 bases). The V and J ends lost 0 bases and 0 bases respectively, with 10 bases between them. This CDR3 comprises 17 residues. In germline, CDR1 is SGHDT, CDR2 YYEEEE. CDR3 region: CASSLAGWISGANVLTF. The CDR3 DNA reads TGTGCCAGCAGCTTGGCAGGGTGGATCTCTGGGGCCAACGTCCTGACTTTC.

The chain couples TRBV7-8 to TRBJ1-1; 8 positions agree with TRBD1. The CDR3 covers 16 residues. Germline-derived CDR1 and CDR2 are SGHVS and FQNEAQ. Losses at the gene ends were 4 bases for V and 4 bases for J; bases not matched to a gene: 11. The CDR3: CASSSIYRGGFTEAFF. CDR3 DNA sequence: TGTGCCAGCAGCTCCATTTACAGGGGGGGGTTCACTGAAGCTTTCTTT.